This T cell receptor (beta chain) emerged from a study of cytomegalovirus exposure and HLA in healthy donors. Germline V lookup: CDR1 MDHEN, CDR2 SYDVKM. The CDR3 covers 15 residues. V was clipped by 4 bases and J by 7 bases; unmatched bases: 7. Whole-study results and caveats: TCR beta chain V- and J-gene trimming was linked, in a later analysis, to a missense variant in DCLRE1C.

This clone has only one observation. As yet, its antigen is unknown. PCR used 60 Vbeta primers and 13 Jbeta primers. Generated by immunoSEQ multiplex PCR, the TCRdb table keeps only in-frame clones and is missing some. The sample holds fewer than 200,000 clones, roughly 80% seen once. This TCR was sampled from a woman in her fifties or sixties in good health and CMV-seronegative. Sample: PBMCs. J is TRBJ2-5 and V is TRBV28; TRBD2 aligns across 12 bases. CDR3 nucleotide sequence: TGTGCCAGCAGTTCCCGACTAGCGGGAGTATCGACCCAGTACTTC. This translates into CASSSRLAGVSTQYF.